This paragraph covers one T cell receptor (beta chain) sequence. What it binds is unknown. V was clipped by 1 base and J by 2 bases, with 14 bases between them. Germline V gene data show CDR1 as SGHTA and CDR2 as FQGNSA. This CDR3 is 16 amino acids long. The sample belongs to a study of shared clonotypes between healthy human individuals. The authors split each subset's genomic DNA evenly across several immunoSEQ plates. The assay was immunoSEQ multiplex PCR, and TCRdb's table has in-frame clones only and misses some. The table has fewer than 1.6 million clones, 98% seen once. Broader study findings: The low donor count limited represented genetic and exposure-history diversity.

The clonotype originates from a man aged 30-40 years in good health. Source material: naive CD4+ T cells sorted from blood. As to subset: CD45RA+ positively selected. The chain has TRBV7-2 and TRBJ1-1; D gene uncertain. The DNA for the CDR3 is TGTGCCAGCAGCTTAGAGGGTCGGAGGGTTAACACTGAAGCTTTCTTT. Protein sequence: CASSLEGRRVNTEAFF.